This TCR beta chain was recorded in a study of metastatic and nonmetastatic thyroid tumors. About the study: Repertoire comparisons spanned blood and tumor or nodule tissue from malignant and benign thyroid patients.

This clone appeared a few times. Per the original methods: CDR3 was compared across clinicopathological groups, and the resulting differences were used to build a distant-metastasis classifier for papillary thyroid cancer. TCRdb re-processed the PCR reads through MiXCR. The V and J calls shown here were made by TCRdb, not taken from the authors' results. This sample has 20,000 to 25,000 clones, with roughly 20% found just once. V trimming: 4 bases; J trimming: 6 bases; junction bases outside the gene matches: 8. The germline V gene encodes CDR1 MNHNS and CDR2 SASEGT. The CDR3 is 14 amino acids. Thyroid surgery had not been preceded by any treatment in any patient.

The rearrangement links TRBV6-1 to TRBJ2-7; 8 nucleotides align to TRBD1. Sequencing was performed on blood. The clonotype was recovered from a female donor with papillary thyroid cancer or a benign thyroid nodule (not recorded which). Some clones in this sample may be carry-over from other donors' samples. The CDR3 sequence: CASSVGTGSLEQYF. CDR3 sequence (DNA): TGTGCCAGCAGTGTTGGGACAGGCTCCCTCGAGCAGTACTTC.